Below, one T cell receptor beta chain is given with its context. Antigen specificity is unknown. Some clones are missing from TCRdb's copy, which holds only in-frame ones; the method was immunoSEQ multiplex PCR. The sample records about 2 million clones, around 96% being singletons. This record comes from a study of shared clonotypes between healthy human individuals. Study summary: The study enrolled a couple of women and a few men aged 18 to 49.

Whole-study findings and limits: The sharing of 4% to 5.5% of naive CD4 clonotypes was seen across a handful of donors.

Naive CD8 isolation took CD45RO-negative cells positively selected for CCR7 and excluded terminally differentiated effector memory CD45RA+ cells. The study enrolled healthy HIV-negative adults without recent acute infections or vaccinations as donors. In germline, CDR1 is SGHKS, CDR2 YYEKEE (reference sequence). V shed 4 bases and J shed 0 bases, with 11 bases lying between them. The CDR3 loop spans 14 amino acids. Sequenced input: naive CD8+ T cells sorted from blood. This rearrangement joins TRBV5-5 to TRBJ2-7, with a weak D call TRBD1 (5 bases). The receptor comes from a man younger than 35 in good health. CDR3 DNA: TGTGCCAGCAGCCCGGAAGGGGCCTCCTACGAGCAGTACTTC. Protein sequence: CASSPEGASYEQYF.